A single T cell receptor beta chain is shown here with its context. Data came from immunoSEQ multiplex PCR; TCRdb stores just in-frame clones and leaves some out. The table lists 450,000 to 550,000 clones, about 89% of them singletons, with approximately 1.7% in the top ten. Germline V gene sequence: CDR1 LNHDA, CDR2 SQIVND (reference sequence). This CDR3 spans 12 amino acids. Trimming shortened V by 3 bases and J by 10 bases, and 11 bases separated the two germline ends. The source of the sample is a study of Ad26.COV2.S vaccination and SARS-CoV-2 variants. The wider study: Ad26.COV2.S shots went into the muscle once or twice, 56 days apart.

The treatment is: about 20 received Ad26.COV2.S at low or high dose, single or two shots; a few received placebo; per-sample allocation not given. Day 63 following the first vaccine or placebo injection was when the samples were taken. The sequence was collected from a person aged 18-60 years who received the Ad26.COV2.S COVID-19 vaccine or a placebo. This chain joins TRBV19 and TRBJ2-3; D perhaps matches TRBD1 (6 bases). This sample comprised peripheral blood, obtained in a trial of Ad26.COV2.S vaccine versus placebo. The CDR3 loop is CASSINRVAQYF. The CDR3 nucleotides read TGTGCCAGTAGTATTAACAGGGTCGCGCAGTATTTT.